Described below is a single TCR beta chain sequence and its context. What it binds is not known. TCRdb's table, derived via immunoSEQ multiplex PCR, lists solely in-frame clones and lacks some. The top ten clones hold more than 5.5% of a sample with approximately 26,000 clones, roughly 85% of them seen once. These data belong to a study of vaccination effects on CD4 cells after COVID-19. Study-wide context: The second dose preceded post-vaccine samples by a median of 72 days.

Before sequencing, viral peptide pools were used by the ViraFEST assay to expand antigen-specific CD4+ T cells. The culture ran for roughly ten days before CD4+ T cells were isolated. Either the BNT162b2 or mRNA-1273 vaccine was given to participants in two doses. Days 3 and 7 were when half the medium was replaced with IL-2 medium. CDR1 and CDR2 (germline): SGHRS, YFSETQ. The CDR3 has 15 residues. J was trimmed by 6 bases and V by 2 bases; bases with no gene match: 6. Study-level results: Few convalescent patients were studied, and early post-infection samples were lacking.

The sequence was collected from a human donor who received a COVID-19 vaccine. Some clones in this sample may be carry-over from other donors' samples. V is TRBV5-1 and J is TRBJ2-1; TRBD1 matches 9 bases. The input for sequencing was CD4+ T cells from PBMCs cultured with SARS-CoV-2 spike peptides, taken after COVID-19 vaccination. The chain's CDR3 is CASSFRTGAFNEQFF. The CDR3 DNA reads as TGCGCCAGCAGCTTCCGGACAGGGGCATTCAATGAGCAGTTCTTC.